This TCR beta chain is drawn from a study of glioma-infiltrating T cells. The sample holds many counts of this clonotype. With V trimmed by 4 bases and J by 6 bases, 4 bases remained unmatched. The CDR3 length is 15 residues. TCR alpha and beta CDR3 regions were amplified from RNA using iRepertoire nested multiplex PCR. From the multiplex PCR reads, TCRdb called clonotypes with MiXCR, one entry per CDR3 protein. The profile shows fewer than 55,000 distinct CDR3 sequences, about 20% of them singletons. The sequence was collected from a human donor with low-grade glioma or glioblastoma, undergoing nonglioma brain surgery, or in good health (not recorded which). The V gene is TRBV12-3 or TRBV12-4, the J gene TRBJ2-2; 11 nucleotides match TRBD1. Source material: glioma tissue, nonneoplastic brain tissue, or PBMCs (not recorded which). CDR3 amino acids: CASSSGQGAAGELFF. The CDR3 nucleotides are TGTGCCAGCAGTTCAGGACAGGGGGCGGCCGGGGAGCTGTTTTTT.